These 22 T cell receptor beta chains came from one sample sequenced in a study of shared clonotypes between healthy human individuals. Libraries were prepared by immunoSEQ multiplex PCR; TCRdb keeps only in-frame clonotypes and omits some of them. The sample lists around 500,000 clones, around 79% occurring once. The sample taken for sequencing was PBMCs. The receptors derive from a woman in her thirties or forties in good health. Some clones in this sample may be carry-over from other donors' samples.

V usage is TRBV19 and J usage is TRBJ1-2; 10 bases fit TRBD1. The ends lost 4 bases at V and 4 bases at J; junction bases unmatched: 6. Germline CDR1 LNHDA, CDR2 SQIVND (reference sequence). This CDR3 has 15 residues. The CDR3 nucleotides are TGTGCCAGTAGTAAACCGGGACAGGGGATCTATGGCTACACCTTC. Its translation: CASSKPGQGIYGYTF.

The chain links TRBV5-4 to TRBJ1-1, with 7 bases aligning to TRBD1. This CDR3 is built from 14 residues. J gave up 4 bases and V 0 bases, and 3 bases lay outside the gene matches. The germline CDR1 and CDR2 sequences are SGHNT and YYREEE (reference sequence). This chain's CDR3 is CASSLATGATEAFF. The CDR3 region has the DNA TGTGCCAGCAGCTTGGCCACAGGGGCCACTGAAGCTTTCTTT.

The chain is built from TRBV7-2 and TRBJ2-7, with a tentative D call TRBD2 (6 bases). This CDR3 comprises 15 residues. Germline-derived CDR1 and CDR2 are SGHTA and FQGNSA. Trimming shortened V by 1 base and J by 1 base, and 11 bases separated the two germline ends. The CDR3, as DNA: TGTGCCAGCAGCTTAGGGGCGGGGTTTTCCTACGAGCAGTACTTC. The encoded protein is CASSLGAGFSYEQYF.

The J gene is TRBJ2-7, the V gene TRBV14, with TRBD2 matching over 12 bases. Germline-derived CDR1 and CDR2 are SGHDN and FVKESK. The CDR3 length is 15 residues. The V and J ends lost 2 bases and 5 bases, in that order; junction bases with no gene match: 4. The CDR3 nucleotides read TGTGCCAGCAGCCAAACACTAGCGGGAGGCCACGAGCAGTACTTC. This sequence encodes CASSQTLAGGHEQYF.

The chain combines TRBV12-5 with TRBJ2-1, with TRBD2 identical over 8 bases. Trimming took 1 base from V and 8 from J; bases not matched to a gene: 7. This CDR3 contains 15 residues. CDR1 and CDR2 from the germline V gene are LGHNT and FRNRAP. CDR3 residues: CASGLGGLVRDEQFF. The CDR3 nucleotides read TGTGCTAGTGGTTTGGGGGGACTAGTACGGGATGAGCAGTTCTTC.

The rearrangement uses TRBV28 and TRBJ1-4; D perhaps matches TRBD1 (5 bases). Trimming took 1 base from V and 4 from J, leaving 10 bases between them. Germline V gene lookup returns CDR1 MDHEN and CDR2 SYDVKM. This CDR3 spans 15 amino acids. The CDR3 is CASSLLQGSNEKLFF. DNA of the CDR3: TGTGCCAGCAGTTTATTGCAGGGAAGTAATGAAAAACTGTTTTTT.

The chain is built from TRBV5-8 and TRBJ2-3; TRBD1 might be the D (6 bases). The CDR3 runs 15 residues. CDR1 SGHTS and CDR2 YDEGEE come from the germline V gene. V lost 1 base, J lost 0 bases, and 9 bases lay in between. Here the CDR3 reads CASSLSGHSTDTQYF. The CDR3 DNA follows: TGTGCCAGCAGCTTGTCGGGACATAGCACAGATACGCAGTATTTT.

V gene TRBV11-2 combines with J gene TRBJ2-1; possibly TRBD2 for D (5 bases). Germline lookup yields CDR1 SGHAT and CDR2 FQNNGV. This CDR3 region has 15 residues. V shed 0 bases and J shed 0 bases, with 6 bases lying between them. The CDR3 loop reads CASSLEGSSYNEQFF. As DNA, the CDR3 is TGTGCCAGCAGCTTAGAGGGGAGCTCCTACAATGAGCAGTTCTTC.

V is TRBV5-1 and J is TRBJ1-2; 7 nucleotides align to TRBD1. Germline assignment: CDR1 SGHRS and CDR2 YFSETQ. With V trimmed by 3 bases and J by 2 bases, 10 bases remained unmatched. The CDR3 contains 16 residues. In DNA, the CDR3 is TGCGCCAGCAGCTCGGGCAGGGGGAGTGGCAACTATGGCTACACCTTC. This sequence encodes CASSSGRGSGNYGYTF. Based on the CDR3 plus reference TRBV5-1 and TRBJ1-2, the full variable domain is KAGVTQTPRYLIKTRGQQVTLSCSPISGHRSVSWYQQTPGQGLQFLFEYFSETQRNKGNFPGRFSGRQFSNSRSEMNVSTLELGDSALYLCASSSGRGSGNYGYTFGSGTRLTVV.

The rearrangement links TRBV2 to TRBJ2-5, with D unclear. Per germline, CDR1 SNHLY and CDR2 FYNNEI. With 6 bases removed from V and 4 bases from J, the gap between germline ends came to 12 bases. CDR3 length: 13 amino acids. The CDR3 loop reads CASRRGEGETQYF. The CDR3 nucleotides read TGTGCCAGCAGGAGAGGCGAAGGAGAGACCCAGTACTTC.

This chain connects TRBV19 to TRBJ2-3; D could derive from TRBD1 or TRBD2 (5 bases each). V lost 5 bases and J lost 0, with 9 bases in between. Germline values: CDR1 LNHDA, CDR2 SQIVND (reference sequence). The CDR3 runs to 14 residues. The CDR3 DNA is TGTGCCAGTAGTTATGGGGGTAGCACAGATACGCAGTATTTT. Amino acid sequence: CASSYGGSTDTQYF.

The rearrangement links TRBV7-9 to TRBJ2-3; 13 positions agree with TRBD2. V was clipped by 5 bases and J by 0 bases; unmatched bases: 5. The CDR3 totals 17 residues. Germline assignment: CDR1 SEHNR and CDR2 FQNEAQ (reference sequence). In DNA form, the CDR3 reads TGTGCCAGCAGCCAGGGACTAGCGGGACGAAGCACAGATACGCAGTATTTT. Translation: CASSQGLAGRSTDTQYF.

The sample holds many counts of this clone. This chain connects TRBV15 to TRBJ2-1; maybe TRBD1 (5 bases). The V gene lost 0 bases and the J gene lost 8 bases, with 8 bases spanning the gap. Per germline, CDR1 LNHNV and CDR2 YYDKDF (reference sequence). This CDR3 contains 13 residues. The CDR3 bases are TGTGCCACCAGCAGAGAAGGGGTCGATGAGCAGTTCTTC. Its protein product is CATSREGVDEQFF.

The chain's CDR3 is CASSPDRANEKLFF. CDR3 coding DNA: TGTGCCAGCAGCCCGGACAGGGCTAATGAAAAACTGTTTTTT. This rearrangement joins TRBV7-6 to TRBJ1-4, with 8 nucleotides matching TRBD1. The CDR3 is 14 residues long. Germline loops: CDR1 SGHVS, CDR2 FNYEAQ. The J segment lost 3 bases and the V segment lost 5 bases, leaving 2 bases of the junction unmatched.

This chain joins TRBV27 and TRBJ2-7, with no clear D. This CDR3 spans 13 amino acids. Germline-derived CDR1 and CDR2 are MNHEY and SMNVEV (reference sequence). Trimming cost V 5 bases and J 7 bases, with 15 bases left between them. The CDR3 DNA reads as TGTGCCAGCAGTACCCACGGGTGGGGAGAGCAGTACTTC. As protein: CASSTHGWGEQYF.

This clone occurred a few times. The chain couples TRBV11-2 to TRBJ2-3; D is undetermined. CDR3 length: 14 amino acids. Germline-derived CDR1 and CDR2 are SGHAT and FQNNGV. V was cut by 1 base and J by 2 bases, with 7 bases left in between. CDR3 nucleotides: TGTGCCAGCAGCTTAGGCGGTTACACAGATACGCAGTATTTT. It encodes CASSLGGYTDTQYF. The full variable domain, rest sourced from reference TRBV11-2 and TRBJ2-3, is EAGVAQSPRYKIIEKRQSVAFWCNPISGHATLYWYQQILGQGPKLLIQFQNNGVVDDSQLPKDRFSAERLKGVDSTLKIQPAKLEDSAVYLCASSLGGYTDTQYFGPGTRLTVL.

The V gene is TRBV19, the J gene TRBJ2-4; 11 bases align to TRBD1. After removal of 5 bases from V and 7 bases from J, the junction contained 7 bases not matched to a gene. The CDR3 is 15 residues long. Germline values: CDR1 LNHDA, CDR2 SQIVND (reference sequence). The CDR3 sequence: CASSRGQGVQNIQYF. The CDR3 bases are TGTGCCAGTAGTCGGGGACAGGGGGTTCAGAACATTCAGTACTTC.

This chain connects TRBV18 to TRBJ1-5; unclear D gene. Per germline, CDR1 KGHSH and CDR2 LQKENI. CDR3 length: 16 amino acids. V was trimmed by 3 bases and J by 11 bases, leaving 23 bases between them. The CDR3 sequence: CASSPEIVTSFGAQHF. Here the CDR3 DNA reads TGTGCCAGCTCACCGGAGATTGTGACAAGCTTTGGAGCCCAGCATTTT.

The V call is TRBV5-1, the J call TRBJ1-2; D uncertain. Germline V gene sequence: CDR1 SGHRS, CDR2 YFSETQ. Trimming took 2 bases from V and 0 from J, leaving 5 bases between them. This CDR3 is built from 13 residues. CDR3 bases: TGCGCCAGCAGCTTTGTCCCTAACTATGGCTACACCTTC. This encodes CASSFVPNYGYTF.

A word on this clone: Given a much more abundant clone one base away, this may be a read error. The chain uses TRBV14 and TRBJ2-1, with D perhaps matching TRBD2 (6 bases). The CDR3 loop spans 15 amino acids. Germline V gives CDR1 SGHDN, CDR2 FVKESK. Between the trimmed V and J ends, which lost 1 base and 0 bases, there was a span of 7 bases. CDR3 amino acids: CASSQAGVSYNEQFF. CDR3 nucleotide sequence: TGTGCCAGCAGCCAAGCGGGAGTCTCCTACAATGAGCAGTTCTTC.

Concerning this clone itself: The sample holds other DNA sequences that translate to the same CDR3. This chain links TRBV30 with TRBJ1-6; D remains unclear. The CDR3 contains 13 residues. Trimming stripped 5 bases from V and 0 bases from J, with 5 bases between. CDR1 is GTSNPN, CDR2 SVGIG, per germline (reference sequence). Here the CDR3 reads CAWRSSYNSPLHF. The CDR3 coding sequence is TGTGCCTGGCGTAGCTCCTATAATTCACCCCTCCACTTT.

Only a few counts were recorded for this clone. This rearrangement joins TRBV5-1 to TRBJ2-5; D is uncertain. The V end lost 0 bases, the J end lost 3 bases, and 9 bases lay between the germline ends. Germline CDR1 and CDR2: SGHRS and YFSETQ. CDR3 length: 14 amino acids. Here the CDR3 reads CASSLGLIKETQYF. The CDR3, as DNA: TGCGCCAGCAGCTTGGGATTAATAAAAGAGACCCAGTACTTC.